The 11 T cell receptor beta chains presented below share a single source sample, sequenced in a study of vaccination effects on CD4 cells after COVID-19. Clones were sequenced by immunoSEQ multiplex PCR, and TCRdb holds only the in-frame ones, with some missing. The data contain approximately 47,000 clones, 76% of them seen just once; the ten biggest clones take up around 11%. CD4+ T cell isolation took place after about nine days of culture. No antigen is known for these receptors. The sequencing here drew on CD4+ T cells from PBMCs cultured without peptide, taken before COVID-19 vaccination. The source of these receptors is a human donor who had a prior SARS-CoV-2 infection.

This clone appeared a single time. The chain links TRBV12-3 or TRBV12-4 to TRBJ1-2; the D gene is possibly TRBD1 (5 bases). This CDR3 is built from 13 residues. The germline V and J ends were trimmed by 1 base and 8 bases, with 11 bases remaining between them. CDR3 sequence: CASSLVGVLGYTF. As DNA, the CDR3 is TGTGCCAGCAGTTTAGTGGGGGTATTGGGCTACACCTTC.

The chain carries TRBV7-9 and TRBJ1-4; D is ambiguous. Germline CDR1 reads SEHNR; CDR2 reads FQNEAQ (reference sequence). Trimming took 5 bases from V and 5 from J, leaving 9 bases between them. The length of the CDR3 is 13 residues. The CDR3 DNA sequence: TGTGCCAGCAGCCGCGTCGGGAATGAAAAACTGTTTTTT. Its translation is CASSRVGNEKLFF.

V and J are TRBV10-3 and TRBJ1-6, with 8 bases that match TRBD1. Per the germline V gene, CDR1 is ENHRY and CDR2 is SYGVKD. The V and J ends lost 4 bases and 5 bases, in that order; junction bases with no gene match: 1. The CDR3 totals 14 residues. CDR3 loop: CAISVDRDNSPLHF. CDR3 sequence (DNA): TGTGCCATCAGTGTGGACAGGGATAATTCACCCCTCCACTTT.

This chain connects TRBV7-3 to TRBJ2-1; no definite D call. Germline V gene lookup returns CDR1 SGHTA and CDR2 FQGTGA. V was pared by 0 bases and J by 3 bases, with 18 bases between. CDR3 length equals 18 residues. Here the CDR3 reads CASSLTIPRLTLYNEQFF. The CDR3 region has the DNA TGTGCCAGCAGCTTAACGATACCGCGGCTCACCCTCTACAATGAGCAGTTCTTC.

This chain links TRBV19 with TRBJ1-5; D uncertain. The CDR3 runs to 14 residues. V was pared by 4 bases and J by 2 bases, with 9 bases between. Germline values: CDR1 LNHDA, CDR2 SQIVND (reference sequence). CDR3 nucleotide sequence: TGTGCCAGTAGTACGGTGATAGGCAATCAGCCCCAGCATTTT. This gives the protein CASSTVIGNQPQHF.

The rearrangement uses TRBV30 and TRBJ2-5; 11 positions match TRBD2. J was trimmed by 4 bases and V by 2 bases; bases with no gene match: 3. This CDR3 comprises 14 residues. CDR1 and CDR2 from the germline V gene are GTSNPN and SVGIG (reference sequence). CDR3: CAWSSGLAVETQYF. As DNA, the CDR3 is TGTGCCTGGAGTTCGGGACTAGCGGTAGAGACCCAGTACTTC. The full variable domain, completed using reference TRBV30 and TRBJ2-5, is SQTIHQWPATLVQPVGSPLSLECTVEGTSNPNLYWYRQAAGRGLQLLFYSVGIGQISSEVPQNLSASRPQDRQFILSSKKLLLSDSGFYLCAWSSGLAVETQYFGPGTRLLVL.

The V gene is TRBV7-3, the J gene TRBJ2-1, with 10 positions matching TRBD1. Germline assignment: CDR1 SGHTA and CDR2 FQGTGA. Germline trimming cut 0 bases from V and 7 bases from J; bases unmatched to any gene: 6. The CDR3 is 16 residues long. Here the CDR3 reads CASSLTRVGQGNEQFF. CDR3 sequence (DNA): TGTGCCAGCAGCTTAACTCGGGTGGGACAGGGGAATGAGCAGTTCTTC.

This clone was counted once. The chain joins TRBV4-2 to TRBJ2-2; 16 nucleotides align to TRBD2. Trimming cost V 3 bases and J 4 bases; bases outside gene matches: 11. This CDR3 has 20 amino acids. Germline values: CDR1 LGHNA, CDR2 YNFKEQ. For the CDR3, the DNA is TGTGCCAGCAGCCAGGGGGGACTAGCGGGAGGGCCGCTCGGCACCGGGGAGCTGTTTTTT. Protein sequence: CASSQGGLAGGPLGTGELFF.

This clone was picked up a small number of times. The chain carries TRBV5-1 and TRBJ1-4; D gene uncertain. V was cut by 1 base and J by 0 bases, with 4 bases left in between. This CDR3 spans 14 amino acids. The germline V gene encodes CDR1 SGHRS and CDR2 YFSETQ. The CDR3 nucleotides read TGCGCCAGCAGCTTGACAGCAACTAATGAAAAACTGTTTTTT. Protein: CASSLTATNEKLFF.

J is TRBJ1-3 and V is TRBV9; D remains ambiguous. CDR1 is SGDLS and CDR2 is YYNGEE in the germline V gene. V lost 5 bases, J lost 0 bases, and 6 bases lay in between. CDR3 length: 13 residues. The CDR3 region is CASRAGSGNTIYF. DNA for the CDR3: TGTGCCAGCAGGGCAGGCTCTGGAAACACCATATATTTT. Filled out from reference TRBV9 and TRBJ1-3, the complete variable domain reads DSGVTQTPKHLITATGQRVTLRCSPRSGDLSVYWYQQSLDQGLQFLIQYYNGEERAKGNILERFSAQQFPDLHSELNLSSLELGDSALYFCASRAGSGNTIYFGEGSWLTVV.

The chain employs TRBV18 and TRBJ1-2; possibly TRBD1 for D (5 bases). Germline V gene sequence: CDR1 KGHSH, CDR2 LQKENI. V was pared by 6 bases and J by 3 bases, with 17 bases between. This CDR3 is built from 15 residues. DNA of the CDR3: TGTGCCAGCTCCCCAGGGATTCTTCGCCACTATGGCTACACCTTC. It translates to CASSPGILRHYGYTF. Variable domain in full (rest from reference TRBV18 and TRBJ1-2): NAGVMQNPRHLVRRRGQEARLRCSPMKGHSHVYWYRQLPEEGLKFMVYLQKENIIDESGMPKERFSAEFPKEGPSILRIQQVVRGDSAAYFCASSPGILRHYGYTFGSGTRLTVV.